This TCR beta chain stems from a study of response to subunit inactivated influenza vaccine. The germline gives CDR1 LGHNA, CDR2 YSLEER. V shed 0 bases and J 10 bases; nucleotides not matched to a gene: 9. The CDR3 has 15 residues. This clonotype has more than one count but fewer than ten. Its antigen is unidentified. The study, taken as a whole, reports: Only a handful of new T cells, the authors suggested, are recruited with each seasonal influenza vaccination.

TCRdb re-analysed the RT-PCR reads in MiXCR, keeping a single row per CDR3 protein. The table includes about 700,000 distinct CDR3 sequences, about 15% detected once. This clonotype was sampled from a man in his fifties or sixties who received an inactivated influenza vaccine. The chain uses TRBV4-3 and TRBJ1-3; 7 bases align to TRBD1. The sequenced sample was PBMCs from blood, obtained roughly 12 days after vaccination. The CDR3 loop is CASSQDLGTARTIYF. The CDR3 DNA is TGCGCCAGCAGCCAAGATCTAGGGACAGCCCGGACCATATATTTT.